What follows are 10 T cell receptor beta chains derived from one specimen sequenced in a study of shared clonotypes between healthy human individuals. TCRdb's table, derived via immunoSEQ multiplex PCR, lists solely in-frame clones and lacks some. The data contain about 2.2 million clones, around 95% of them seen just once; the ten biggest clones take up less than 2%. CD45RO-negative, CCR7-selected cells formed the naive CD8 fraction, which excluded terminally differentiated effector memory CD45RA+ cells. The specimen sequenced was naive CD8+ T cells from PBMCs. These receptors were taken from a man aged 18 to 35 in good health. Some clones in this sample may be carry-over from other donors' samples.

CDR3 region: CASRDRDYNEQFF. CDR3 nucleotide sequence: TGTGCCAGCCGGGACAGGGACTACAATGAGCAGTTCTTC. This chain uses TRBV2 with TRBJ2-1; 9 nucleotides align to TRBD1. The germline V gene encodes CDR1 SNHLY and CDR2 FYNNEI. Losses at the gene ends were 8 bases for V and 3 bases for J; bases not matched to a gene: 2. The CDR3 is made up of 13 amino acids.

The CDR3 DNA reads TGCAGCGCCAGGGGTATGGGGGTCGGGTCTGGAAACACCATATATTTT. Translating it yields CSARGMGVGSGNTIYF. The chain links TRBV29-1 to TRBJ1-3; D is possibly TRBD1 (6 bases). The CDR3 is made up of 16 amino acids. The V gene's germline CDR1 is SQVTM and CDR2 ANQGSEA. V shed 7 bases and J shed 1 base, with 20 bases lying between them.

The V gene is TRBV7-3, the J gene TRBJ2-3; 13 bases line up with TRBD2. Germline V gives CDR1 SGHTA, CDR2 FQGTGA. The V and J ends lost 5 bases and 3 bases, in that order; junction bases with no gene match: 5. This CDR3 is 16 amino acids long. CDR3 nucleotide sequence: TGTGCCAGCAGCGTCGGACTAGCGGGAGTAACAGATACGCAGTATTTT. Translated, it gives CASSVGLAGVTDTQYF.

The gene calls are TRBV5-6 and TRBJ2-6; tentatively, D is TRBD1 (5 bases). V lost 2 bases and J 2 bases, leaving 17 bases between the germline ends. Germline assignment: CDR1 SGHDT and CDR2 YYEEEE. This CDR3 has 18 residues. CDR3 amino acids: CASSFWGWVLTGANVLTF. CDR3 bases: TGTGCCAGCAGCTTTTGGGGCTGGGTTTTAACTGGGGCCAACGTCCTGACTTTC.

This chain connects TRBV14 to TRBJ2-7; 8 bases line up with TRBD2. V lost 1 base, J lost 3 bases, and 8 bases stayed unmatched. The CDR3 spans 16 residues. Germline CDR1 SGHDN, CDR2 FVKESK. The CDR3 reads CASSQGAGGRHYEQYF. As DNA, the CDR3 is TGTGCCAGCAGCCAAGGGGCGGGGGGTCGCCACTACGAGCAGTACTTC.

The chain is built from TRBV5-1 and TRBJ1-1; D unclear. V lost 0 bases to trimming and J lost 3 bases, with 9 bases between them. This CDR3 spans 14 amino acids. Germline CDR1 reads SGHRS; CDR2 reads YFSETQ. The CDR3 nucleotides read TGCGCCAGCAGCTTGGATCGAATATACACTGAAGCTTTCTTT. As protein: CASSLDRIYTEAFF.

This clone was seen only once. The genes are TRBV27 and TRBJ2-2; a possible D gene is TRBD1 (5 bases). V lost 1 base, J lost 1 base, and 10 bases lay in between. The CDR3 sequence is 16 residues long. Per germline, CDR1 MNHEY and CDR2 SMNVEV (reference sequence). CDR3 region: CASSLYFTGNTGELFF. The CDR3 DNA follows: TGTGCCAGCAGTTTATACTTTACAGGGAACACCGGGGAGCTGTTTTTT.

This clone appeared a single time. The rearrangement joins TRBV7-8 to TRBJ1-4, with D possibly matching TRBD1 (6 bases). Germline assignment: CDR1 SGHVS and CDR2 FQNEAQ. The CDR3 extends over 15 amino acids. V dropped 4 bases and J dropped 0 bases, with 9 bases sitting between them. CDR3 residues: CASSSYRATNEKLFF. The DNA for the CDR3 is TGTGCCAGCAGCTCGTACAGGGCAACTAATGAAAAACTGTTTTTT.

The genes are TRBV9 and TRBJ2-1, with 9 bases aligning to TRBD1. The CDR3 has 16 amino acids. The germline CDR1 and CDR2 sequences are SGDLS and YYNGEE. With V trimmed by 0 bases and J by 15 bases, 16 bases remained unmatched. The CDR3 DNA is TGTGCCAGCAGCGTAGCGCTAAAGCCGGAACAGGGGGCCCGGTTCTTC. It specifies CASSVALKPEQGARFF.

The CDR3: CASSLMGTQYF. CDR3 nucleotide sequence: TGTGCCAGCAGCTTAATGGGTACGCAGTATTTT. This chain joins TRBV6-1 and TRBJ2-3; D ambiguous. Trimming cost V 6 bases and J 8 bases, with 9 bases left between them. This CDR3 comprises 11 residues. Germline lookup yields CDR1 MNHNS and CDR2 SASEGT.